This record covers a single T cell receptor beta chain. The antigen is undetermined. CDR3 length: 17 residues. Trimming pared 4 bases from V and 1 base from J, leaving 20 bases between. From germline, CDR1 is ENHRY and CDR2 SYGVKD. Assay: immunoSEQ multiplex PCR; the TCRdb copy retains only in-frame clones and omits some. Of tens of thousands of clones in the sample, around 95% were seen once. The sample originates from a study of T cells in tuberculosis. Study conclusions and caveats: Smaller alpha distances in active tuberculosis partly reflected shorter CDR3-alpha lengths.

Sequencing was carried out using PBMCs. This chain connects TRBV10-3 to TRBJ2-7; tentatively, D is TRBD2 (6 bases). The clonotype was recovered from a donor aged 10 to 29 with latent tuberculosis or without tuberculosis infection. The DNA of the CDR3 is TGTGCCATCAGTGCGACCCTTGGGACGGGAGATTCCTACGAGCAGTACTTC. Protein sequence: CAISATLGTGDSYEQYF.